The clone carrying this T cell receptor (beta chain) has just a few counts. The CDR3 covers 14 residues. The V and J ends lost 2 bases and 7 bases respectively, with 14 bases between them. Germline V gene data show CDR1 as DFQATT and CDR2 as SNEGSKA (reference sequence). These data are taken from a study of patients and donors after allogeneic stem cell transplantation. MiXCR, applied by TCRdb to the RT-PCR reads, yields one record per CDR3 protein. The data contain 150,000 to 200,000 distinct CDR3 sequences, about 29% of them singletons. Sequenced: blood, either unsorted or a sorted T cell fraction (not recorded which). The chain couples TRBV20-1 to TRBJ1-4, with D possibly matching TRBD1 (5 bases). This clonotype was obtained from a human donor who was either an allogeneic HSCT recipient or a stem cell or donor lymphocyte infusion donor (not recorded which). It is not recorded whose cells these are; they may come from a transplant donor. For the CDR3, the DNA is TGCAGTGCTAGATGGGGCGCGACGTCTGAAAAACTGTTTTTT. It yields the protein CSARWGATSEKLFF.